The 30 T cell receptor beta chains below all came from one sample that was sequenced in a study of blood T cell repertoires in COVID-19. Clones were sequenced by immunoSEQ multiplex PCR, and TCRdb holds only the in-frame ones, with some missing. The data contain 230,000 or so clones, roughly 90% of them singletons. Material for sequencing was peripheral blood. The origin of the receptors is a woman aged 60-75 years with COVID-19, enrolled during active disease.

The J gene is TRBJ2-7, the V gene TRBV6-5; 8 bases are shared with TRBD1. Germline V gene data show CDR1 as MNHEY and CDR2 as SVGAGI. The CDR3 extends over 12 amino acids. The junction had 10 bases not matched to a gene; V was cut back by 7 bases and J by 11 bases. The CDR3 DNA is TGTGCCAGCACCCTCGGACAGGGCAGTAAGTACTTC. Its protein is CASTLGQGSKYF.

Only a few counts were recorded for this clone. The chain has TRBV4-1 and TRBJ2-1; D is possibly TRBD2 (6 bases). Germline CDR1 is MGHRA and CDR2 is YSYEKL. The V end lost 7 bases, the J end lost 4 bases, and 17 bases lay between the germline ends. The CDR3 is made up of 15 amino acids. The CDR3 nucleotides are TGCGCCAGCACCAACCTAGCGTCTGGGTACAATGAGCAGTTCTTC. It codes for CASTNLASGYNEQFF.

The rearrangement links TRBV30 to TRBJ1-5; no clear D gene. The CDR3 loop spans 13 amino acids. The germline CDR1 and CDR2 sequences are GTSNPN and SVGIG (reference sequence). Trimming took 0 bases from V and 7 from J, leaving 10 bases between them. The CDR3 nucleotides read TGTGCCTGGAGTGTAGAGGGTAGACAGCCCCAGCATTTT. It is translated as CAWSVEGRQPQHF.

This chain links TRBV3-1 (or the pseudogene TRBV3-2) with TRBJ2-3; 9 nucleotides align to TRBD2. Per germline, CDR1 LGHDT and CDR2 YNNKEL (reference sequence). The CDR3 runs to 15 residues. J lost 2 bases, V lost 1 base, and 1 base had no gene match. The DNA for the CDR3 is TGTGCCAGCAGCCAAGGGACTAGCGACACAGATACGCAGTATTTT. It specifies CASSQGTSDTDTQYF.

This chain joins TRBV2 and TRBJ2-2, with TRBD1 as a possible D gene (6 bases). There are 15 residues in the CDR3. With 6 bases removed from V and 0 bases from J, the gap between germline ends came to 11 bases. Looked up from germline, CDR1 is SNHLY and CDR2 is FYNNEI. This chain's CDR3 is CASRYRDTNTGELFF. The CDR3 nucleotides read TGTGCCAGCAGATACAGGGATACGAACACCGGGGAGCTGTTTTTT.

This chain connects TRBV9 to TRBJ2-2; weak D call: TRBD1 (6 bases). The V gene lost 4 bases and the J gene lost 8 bases, with 15 bases spanning the gap. Per the germline V gene, CDR1 is SGDLS and CDR2 is YYNGEE. CDR3 size: 14 residues. The CDR3 region has the DNA TGTGCCAGCAGCCGACAGGTCTCGAGAGGGGAGCTGTTTTTT. The encoded protein is CASSRQVSRGELFF.

V is TRBV5-1 and J is TRBJ2-3; 10 bases align to TRBD2. V trimming: 4 bases; J trimming: 5 bases; junction bases outside the gene matches: 10. The CDR3 consists of 16 residues. Germline V gives CDR1 SGHRS, CDR2 YFSETQ. The CDR3 spells CASSIVLAGVGDTQYF. CDR3 sequence (DNA): TGCGCCAGCAGCATAGTCCTAGCGGGGGTGGGAGATACGCAGTATTTT.

The chain links TRBV18 to TRBJ1-1; 9 bases are a match to TRBD1. Germline values: CDR1 KGHSH, CDR2 LQKENI. The CDR3 has 14 amino acids. J gave up 7 bases and V 3 bases, and 6 bases lay outside the gene matches. CDR3 nucleotides: TGTGCCAGCTCACCGGACAGGGGCGAGAGTGAAGCTTTCTTT. It specifies CASSPDRGESEAFF.

About this clone itself: Being one base from a much bigger clone, this may be a read error. CDR3 coding DNA: TGTGCCAGCAGTTACTCGACAGGGGGCAATGAGCAGTTCTTC. It translates to CASSYSTGGNEQFF. This sequence joins TRBV6-2 or TRBV6-3 and TRBJ2-1; TRBD1 agrees at 9 bases. CDR3 length equals 14 residues. Germline V lookup: CDR1 MNHEY, CDR2 SVGEGT. J lost 6 bases, V lost 0 bases, and 0 bases had no gene match.

This clone showed up just a few times. The gene calls are TRBV24-1 and TRBJ1-2; 8 bases are a match to TRBD1. J was trimmed by 2 bases and V by 0 bases; bases with no gene match: 22. Germline CDR1 reads KGHDR; CDR2 reads SFDVKD. The CDR3 totals 22 residues. Here the CDR3 reads CATSDLRTSPGQVSRGNYGYTF. The CDR3 region has the DNA TGTGCCACCAGTGATTTGCGAACAAGTCCGGGACAGGTCTCACGGGGGAACTATGGCTACACCTTC.

The V gene is TRBV9, the J gene TRBJ1-4; 8 nucleotides line up with TRBD1. The CDR3 extends over 14 amino acids. Germline loops: CDR1 SGDLS, CDR2 YYNGEE. The J segment lost 13 bases and the V segment lost 1 base, leaving 9 bases of the junction unmatched. The CDR3 DNA follows: TGTGCCAGCAGCGTATCTGTGGACAGGGAGAGACTGTTTTTT. It specifies CASSVSVDRERLFF. Supplemented by reference TRBV9 and TRBJ1-4, the full variable domain reads DSGVTQTPKHLITATGQRVTLRCSPRSGDLSVYWYQQSLDQGLQFLIQYYNGEERAKGNILERFSAQQFPDLHSELNLSSLELGDSALYFCASSVSVDRERLFFGSGTQLSVL.

The gene calls are TRBV5-1 and TRBJ1-4, with TRBD1 matching over 8 bases. Unmatched junction bases numbered 7, after V lost 4 bases and J lost 5 bases. The CDR3 has 15 residues. Germline V gene data show CDR1 as SGHRS and CDR2 as YFSETQ. The CDR3 loop reads CASSGAQGGNEKLFF. As DNA, the CDR3 is TGCGCCAGCAGCGGTGCACAGGGGGGGAATGAAAAACTGTTTTTT.

This chain links TRBV12-3 or TRBV12-4 with TRBJ1-2; unclear D gene. V lost 6 bases to trimming and J lost 1 base, with 6 bases between them. This CDR3 comprises 12 residues. CDR3 sequence (DNA): TGTGCCAGCAGGGGAGATAACTATGGCTACACCTTC. This gives the protein CASRGDNYGYTF.

This clone was observed a single time. The rearrangement uses TRBV19 and TRBJ2-7; D ambiguous. Germline V gene lookup returns CDR1 LNHDA and CDR2 SQIVND (reference sequence). This CDR3 spans 15 amino acids. V lost 5 bases to trimming and J lost 7 bases, with 21 bases between them. CDR3 amino acids: CASSPAQNPAREQYF. The CDR3 DNA reads TGTGCCAGTAGTCCAGCGCAAAACCCCGCACGGGAGCAGTACTTC.

This clone was recorded only once. This chain joins TRBV7-9 and TRBJ1-1; D ambiguous. Per germline, CDR1 SEHNR and CDR2 FQNEAQ (reference sequence). V was pared by 3 bases and J by 0 bases, with 8 bases between. The CDR3 has 14 amino acids. CDR3 bases: TGTGCCAGCAGCTTGGGAGGGCTGAACACTGAAGCTTTCTTT. Its translation: CASSLGGLNTEAFF.

The V and J genes are TRBV19 and TRBJ1-5, with D unclear. The CDR3 is made up of 13 amino acids. Trimming took off 3 bases at V and 9 bases at J, with 12 bases between the two ends. CDR1 is LNHDA and CDR2 is SQIVND in the germline V gene (reference sequence). For the CDR3, the DNA is TGTGCCAGTAGTATTGAGGGCTGGGGGCCCCAGCATTTT. The encoded protein is CASSIEGWGPQHF.

CDR3 in DNA: TGTGCCAGCAGCGTCACCGGGACTTCAAATTCACCCCTCCACTTT. Translating gives CASSVTGTSNSPLHF. The chain is built from TRBV9 and TRBJ1-6; the D gene is possibly TRBD1 (5 bases). Germline CDR1 reads SGDLS; CDR2 reads YYNGEE. The CDR3 is 15 amino acids. V shed 2 bases and J shed 7 bases, with 13 bases lying between them. Together with reference TRBV9 and TRBJ1-6, the CDR3 gives the full variable domain: DSGVTQTPKHLITATGQRVTLRCSPRSGDLSVYWYQQSLDQGLQFLIQYYNGEERAKGNILERFSAQQFPDLHSELNLSSLELGDSALYFCASSVTGTSNSPLHFGNGTRLTVT.

The genes are TRBV5-1 and TRBJ2-3; TRBD1 agrees at 7 bases. This CDR3 region has 15 residues. The germline V gene has CDR1 SGHRS and CDR2 YFSETQ. The J segment lost 2 bases and the V segment lost 4 bases, leaving 7 bases of the junction unmatched. CDR3 region: CASSLTGIVTDTQYF. CDR3 in DNA: TGCGCCAGCAGCCTGACAGGGATTGTCACAGATACGCAGTATTTT.

The rearrangement uses TRBV2 and TRBJ1-2; 7 positions match TRBD1. The length of the CDR3 is 15 residues. Germline CDR1 is SNHLY and CDR2 is FYNNEI. V was clipped by 3 bases and J by 1 base; unmatched bases: 5. The CDR3 DNA reads TGTGCCAGCAGTGAGATGACAGGGAATAACTATGGCTACACCTTC. Its protein is CASSEMTGNNYGYTF. Combining the CDR3 with reference TRBV2 and TRBJ1-2 gives the whole variable domain EPEVTQTPSHQVTQMGQEVILRCVPISNHLYFYWYRQILGQKVEFLVSFYNNEISEKSEIFDDQFSVERPDGSNFTLKIRSTKLEDSAMYFCASSEMTGNNYGYTFGSGTRLTVV.

The V and J genes are TRBV30 and TRBJ1-3; D unclear. V lost 4 bases and J lost 4, with 11 bases in between. This CDR3 region has 13 residues. Looked up from germline, CDR1 is GTSNPN and CDR2 is SVGIG (reference sequence). For the CDR3, the DNA is TGTGCCTGGACCCCGGGAGGAGGAAACACCATATATTTT. Protein product: CAWTPGGGNTIYF.

J is TRBJ1-1 and V is TRBV9; 8 positions match TRBD1. The CDR3 spans 14 residues. J gave up 2 bases and V 5 bases, and 5 bases lay outside the gene matches. Germline CDR1 reads SGDLS; CDR2 reads YYNGEE. This CDR3 is CASSLGTGNTEAFF. In DNA, the CDR3 is TGTGCCAGCAGTCTCGGGACAGGAAACACTGAAGCTTTCTTT. Full variable domain (rest looked up from reference TRBV9 and TRBJ1-1): DSGVTQTPKHLITATGQRVTLRCSPRSGDLSVYWYQQSLDQGLQFLIQYYNGEERAKGNILERFSAQQFPDLHSELNLSSLELGDSALYFCASSLGTGNTEAFFGQGTRLTVV.

V usage is TRBV19 and J usage is TRBJ1-2; 7 bases are a match to TRBD1. J gave up 2 bases and V 2 bases, and 14 bases lay outside the gene matches. This CDR3 is built from 18 residues. Looked up from germline, CDR1 is LNHDA and CDR2 is SQIVND (reference sequence). The CDR3 DNA follows: TGTGCCAGTAGTATACGGGGGACAGTCAAGTCTTTGAACTATGGCTACACCTTC. It codes for CASSIRGTVKSLNYGYTF. Looking up the rest from reference TRBV19 and TRBJ1-2 gives the full variable domain: DGGITQSPKYLFRKEGQNVTLSCEQNLNHDAMYWYRQDPGQGLRLIYYSQIVNDFQKGDIAEGYSVSREKKESFPLTVTSAQKNPTAFYLCASSIRGTVKSLNYGYTFGSGTRLTVV.

The sample holds one count of this clone. This chain links TRBV9 with TRBJ2-2; the D gene is possibly TRBD1 (6 bases). V lost 3 bases and J 1 base, leaving 7 bases between the germline ends. Germline CDR1 and CDR2: SGDLS and YYNGEE. The CDR3 spans 14 residues. The CDR3 loop reads CASSGGQNTGELFF. The CDR3 region has the DNA TGTGCCAGCAGCGGGGGACAGAACACCGGGGAGCTGTTTTTT. Based on the CDR3 plus reference TRBV9 and TRBJ2-2, the full variable domain is DSGVTQTPKHLITATGQRVTLRCSPRSGDLSVYWYQQSLDQGLQFLIQYYNGEERAKGNILERFSAQQFPDLHSELNLSSLELGDSALYFCASSGGQNTGELFFGEGSRLTVL.

The chain joins TRBV19 to TRBJ2-2; D call uncertain. The V gene's germline CDR1 is LNHDA and CDR2 SQIVND (reference sequence). The length of the CDR3 is 13 residues. V dropped 7 bases and J dropped 3 bases, with 9 bases sitting between them. The CDR3 coding sequence is TGTGCCAGTATGGGCTTCTACACCGGGGAGCTGTTTTTT. Its translation: CASMGFYTGELFF.

The chain combines TRBV19 with TRBJ1-1, with D unresolved. The germline V and J ends were trimmed by 6 bases and 4 bases, with 12 bases remaining between them. This CDR3 has 13 amino acids. Germline CDR1 LNHDA, CDR2 SQIVND (reference sequence). CDR3 protein: CASSLYKSTEAFF. As DNA, the CDR3 is TGTGCCAGTAGCCTCTATAAGTCCACTGAAGCTTTCTTT.

The chain joins TRBV5-1 to TRBJ2-5; 10 bases match TRBD1. The CDR3 consists of 15 residues. The V gene's germline CDR1 is SGHRS and CDR2 YFSETQ. Trimming at V came to 0 bases and at J to 5 bases, leaving 4 bases not matched to a gene. In DNA form, the CDR3 reads TGCGCCAGCAGCTTGGGACAGGGGGCAGCTGAGACCCAGTACTTC. This gives the protein CASSLGQGAAETQYF.

The chain uses TRBV5-1 and TRBJ2-7; tentative D call: TRBD2 (5 bases). The germline V gene has CDR1 SGHRS and CDR2 YFSETQ. V shed 6 bases and J shed 2 bases, with 18 bases lying between them. The CDR3 loop spans 15 amino acids. CDR3 DNA: TGCGCCAGCACCCCGATACCCGGGGTAGCCTACGAGCAGTACTTC. Its translation: CASTPIPGVAYEQYF.

This chain uses TRBV19 with TRBJ1-5; D unclear. The CDR3 covers 12 residues. Germline loops: CDR1 LNHDA, CDR2 SQIVND (reference sequence). Trimming shortened V by 6 bases and J by 3 bases, and 6 bases separated the two germline ends. CDR3: CASSRSNQPQHF. The CDR3 coding sequence is TGTGCCAGTAGCCGGTCCAATCAGCCCCAGCATTTT.

This clone was detected a few times. CDR3 DNA sequence: TGCGCCAGCAGCTTGGGGCCGGGGTACAGCCATGCAACTAATGAAAAACTGTTTTTT. It yields the protein CASSLGPGYSHATNEKLFF. V is TRBV5-1 and J is TRBJ1-4, with D unclear. Germline V lookup: CDR1 SGHRS, CDR2 YFSETQ. The CDR3 is made up of 19 amino acids. Trimming pared 0 bases from V and 0 bases from J, leaving 18 bases between.

The CDR3 spells CASSHGPWGTGPYNEQFF. Written as DNA, the CDR3 is TGTGCCAGCAGCCATGGGCCCTGGGGGACAGGGCCCTACAATGAGCAGTTCTTC. V usage is TRBV7-2 and J usage is TRBJ2-1; 9 nucleotides line up with TRBD1. J lost 2 bases, V lost 5 bases, and 13 bases had no gene match. The CDR3 runs to 18 residues. Germline V gives CDR1 SGHTA, CDR2 FQGNSA.